These 6 T cell receptor beta chains originate from one sample sequenced in a study of blood T cell repertoires in COVID-19. Repertoires were generated with immunoSEQ multiplex PCR, while TCRdb's copy carries only in-frame clones and drops some. The profile shows roughly 100,000 clones, about 87% of them singletons. Sequenced: peripheral blood. Receptors originate from a man aged 50-60 years with acute or convalescent COVID-19.

CDR3 DNA: TGTGCCAGCAGCTTAGAAAACGTCGAGGCGGATGGGGCTTTCTTT. Its translation is CASSLENVEADGAFF. The chain recombines TRBV7-2 with TRBJ1-1; D call uncertain. This CDR3 has 15 amino acids. V lost 1 base and J lost 11, with 20 bases in between. The germline gives CDR1 SGHTA, CDR2 FQGNSA.

The V gene is TRBV24-1, the J gene TRBJ2-1, with TRBD1 as a possible D gene (6 bases). Trimming pared 8 bases from V and 0 bases from J, leaving 10 bases between. The CDR3 covers 14 residues. Per germline, CDR1 KGHDR and CDR2 SFDVKD. The CDR3 loop reads CATMQGNSYNEQFF. For the CDR3, the DNA is TGTGCCACCATGCAGGGGAACTCCTACAATGAGCAGTTCTTC.

The table lists this clone with a few counts. In nucleotides, the CDR3 is TGTGCCAGTAGTCTATCAACTGCGCTTAACTATGGCTACACCTTC. Translating it yields CASSLSTALNYGYTF. V and J are TRBV19 and TRBJ1-2; D is undetermined. The CDR3 is 15 amino acids. The germline CDR1 and CDR2 sequences are LNHDA and SQIVND (reference sequence). The V and J ends lost 5 bases and 1 base respectively, with 14 bases between them.

The V and J genes are TRBV7-9 and TRBJ2-2; the match to TRBD2 covers 12 bases. CDR3 size: 16 residues. Germline CDR1 and CDR2: SEHNR and FQNEAQ (reference sequence). J lost 4 bases, V lost 4 bases, and 4 bases had no gene match. The CDR3 bases are TGTGCCAGCAGCTCACCGGGACTAGCGGGCACCGGGGAGCTGTTTTTT. Protein sequence: CASSSPGLAGTGELFF.

This rearrangement joins TRBV5-6 to TRBJ2-5; 7 bases align to TRBD1. From germline, CDR1 is SGHDT and CDR2 YYEEEE. J was trimmed by 2 bases and V by 0 bases; bases with no gene match: 4. The CDR3 contains 15 residues. In DNA form, the CDR3 reads TGTGCCAGCAGCTTGGACAGGGGACCACAAGAGACCCAGTACTTC. It translates to CASSLDRGPQETQYF.

This clone was detected ten times or more. V is TRBV11-2 and J is TRBJ2-1; 7 nucleotides match TRBD2. The ends lost 5 bases at V and 9 bases at J; junction bases unmatched: 7. This CDR3 spans 13 amino acids. Per germline, CDR1 SGHAT and CDR2 FQNNGV. The CDR3 here is CASSPYTGGEQFF. CDR3 DNA sequence: TGTGCCAGCAGCCCATACACGGGGGGTGAGCAGTTCTTC.